Presented here are 9 T cell receptor beta chains from one specimen sequenced in a study of T cell clones after liver transplantation. Only in-frame clones appear in the TCRdb table, and some are missing; sequencing was by immunoSEQ multiplex PCR. The profile shows approximately 9,300 clones, approximately 68% of them singletons. Here the sequenced sample was CD8+ T cells from blood, taken at the approximately 15-month timepoint. The receptors come from a human patient who received a liver transplant. Some of the T cells may derive from the graft donor.

The rearrangement uses TRBV10-2 and TRBJ2-7; TRBD1 might be the D (5 bases). CDR3 length: 12 residues. Trimming removed 4 bases at V and 3 bases at J, with 7 bases between. The V gene's germline CDR1 is WSHSY and CDR2 SAAADI. In nucleotides, the CDR3 is TGCGCCAGCAGTGGAGACAGCTACGAGCAGTACGTC. The encoded protein is CASSGDSYEQYV.

This clone was detected only a few times. V is TRBV2 and J is TRBJ2-1; 8 positions agree with TRBD2. CDR1 and CDR2 from the germline V gene are SNHLY and FYNNEI. V lost 0 bases to trimming and J lost 9 bases; unmatched junction nucleotides: 10. The CDR3 totals 16 residues. For the CDR3, the DNA is TGTGCCAGCAGTGAAGCGCCGGTTAGCGGGATTGGTGAGCAGTTCTTC. It codes for CASSEAPVSGIGEQFF.

The CDR3 here is CASSNTGLHNQPQHF. In nucleotides, the CDR3 is TGTGCCAGCAGCAATACAGGGCTACATAATCAGCCCCAGCATTTT. The chain links TRBV7-9 to TRBJ1-5, with a weak D call TRBD1 (6 bases). V gave up 5 bases and J gave up 4 bases, with 15 bases separating them. The CDR3 is made up of 15 amino acids. CDR1 and CDR2 from the germline V gene are SEHNR and FQNEAQ (reference sequence).

This sequence joins TRBV19 and TRBJ1-1; 7 nucleotides agree with TRBD1. Germline V gene data show CDR1 as LNHDA and CDR2 as SQIVND (reference sequence). Trimming took 3 bases from V and 4 from J; bases not matched to a gene: 14. The CDR3 is made up of 17 amino acids. This CDR3 reads CASSIPSMDRRSTEAFF. CDR3 coding DNA: TGTGCCAGTAGTATCCCCAGCATGGACAGGAGGAGCACTGAAGCTTTCTTT.

This chain connects TRBV7-8 to TRBJ2-3, with 14 bases lining up with TRBD2. CDR1 SGHVS and CDR2 FQNEAQ come from the germline V gene. The CDR3 runs 15 residues. With 5 bases clipped from V and 4 bases from J, the junction kept 2 bases outside the gene matches. The CDR3 region is CASSLTSGRADTQYF. The CDR3 bases are TGTGCCAGCAGCCTGACTAGCGGGAGGGCAGATACGCAGTATTTT.

A single count supports this clone. The chain couples TRBV9 to TRBJ2-7; no firm D call. Trimming took off 0 bases at V and 3 bases at J, with 7 bases between the two ends. Germline-derived CDR1 and CDR2 are SGDLS and YYNGEE. This CDR3 is 13 amino acids long. CDR3 region: CASSVGHNYEQYF. CDR3 nucleotides: TGTGCCAGCAGCGTAGGCCACAACTACGAGCAGTACTTC.

The chain joins TRBV7-9 to TRBJ2-1; no definite D call. The V gene lost 5 bases and the J gene lost 6 bases, with 20 bases spanning the gap. The CDR3 runs to 16 residues. Germline lookup yields CDR1 SEHNR and CDR2 FQNEAQ (reference sequence). The CDR3 region has the DNA TGTGCCAGCAGCCCCCAAAACGATTTTTGGCGCAATGAGCAGTTCTTC. Encoded protein: CASSPQNDFWRNEQFF.

The V call is TRBV15, the J call TRBJ2-7, with D unclear. The CDR3 is 15 residues long. CDR1 is LNHNV and CDR2 is YYDKDF in the germline V gene (reference sequence). V shed 0 bases and J shed 2 bases, with 11 bases lying between them. The CDR3 spells CATSRDSYLTYEQYF. The CDR3 DNA sequence: TGTGCCACCAGCAGAGACAGTTATTTGACCTACGAGCAGTACTTC.

CDR3 loop: CASSAGTGNNEQFF. The CDR3 DNA follows: TGTGCCAGCAGCGCCGGGACTGGTAACAATGAGCAGTTCTTC. The chain joins TRBV5-8 to TRBJ2-1; possible D gene TRBD2, 6 bases. Germline-derived CDR1 and CDR2 are SGHTS and YDEGEE. This CDR3 has 14 residues. V was shortened by 4 bases and J by 5 bases, with 13 bases between the two germline ends.